This TCR beta chain was recorded in a study of neurological immune-mediated disorders. Findings and limits, study-wide: CDR3 amino acid sequences found in expanded clones were never shared across subjects, suggesting private repertoires in all groups. The greatest TCR clonal expansion occurred in HTLV-1-associated myelopathy and the least in multiple sclerosis, which fell below healthy controls.

As concerns this clonotype: What it binds is not known. One junction end disagrees with the germline gene, perhaps due to a read error.

5'RACE generated cDNA with 10-nucleotide random UMIs. MiXCR, run by TCRdb on the 5' RACE reads, gives a single entry per CDR3 protein. The table lists 23,000 or so distinct CDR3 sequences, roughly an eighth of them singletons. This CDR3 comprises 15 residues. From germline, CDR1 is LGHDT and CDR2 YNNKEL (reference sequence). The sample consisted of PBMCs. J is TRBJ2-2 and V is TRBV3-1; TRBD2 aligns across 7 bases. This receptor was taken from an older woman with HTLV-1-associated myelopathy (HAM/TSP). In DNA, the CDR3 is TGTGCCAACAGCCCCGGTGGGGGAGGGACCGTGGAGCTGTTTTTT. Its protein product is CANSPGGGGTVELFF.